The T cell receptor (beta chain) under discussion was sequenced for a study of regulatory T cells in long-lasting Graves disease. Time point in this sample: newly diagnosed GD, antithyroid drugs for less than 3 months. From RNA extracted from PBMCs, the TCR library was made. Study outcomes and limitations: Peripheral blood alone, not thyroid tissue, underwent study.

On this clonotype: Antigen: not known.

Arm-PCR of CDR3 regions and iRepertoire HTBI primers were the basis on which TCR beta libraries were built. TCRdb independently ran MiXCR on the multiplex PCR reads; one entry per CDR3 protein. The table shows 400,000 to 500,000 distinct CDR3 sequences, with around 15% occurring only once. The sample also formed part of further work on T cells in Graves' hyperthyroidism and ophthalmopathy. From that report: The study left out patients who had uncontrolled infection, other autoimmune disease, pregnancy or lactation. Researchers ran a first-round RT-PCR on the TCR CDR3 using the HTBI primer set.

Source: peripheral blood mononuclear cells (PBMCs), taken at new diagnosis, from a patient treated with antithyroid drugs. The clonotype originates from a woman aged 45-59 years with Graves disease.

The CDR3 spells CASGENEQFF. The CDR3 coding sequence is TGTGCCAGCGGAGAGAATGAGCAGTTCTTC. The gene calls are TRBV7-9 and TRBJ2-1; D is uncertain. In germline, CDR1 is SEHNR, CDR2 FQNEAQ (reference sequence). This CDR3 spans 10 amino acids. V was trimmed by 8 bases and J by 7 bases, leaving 6 bases between them.